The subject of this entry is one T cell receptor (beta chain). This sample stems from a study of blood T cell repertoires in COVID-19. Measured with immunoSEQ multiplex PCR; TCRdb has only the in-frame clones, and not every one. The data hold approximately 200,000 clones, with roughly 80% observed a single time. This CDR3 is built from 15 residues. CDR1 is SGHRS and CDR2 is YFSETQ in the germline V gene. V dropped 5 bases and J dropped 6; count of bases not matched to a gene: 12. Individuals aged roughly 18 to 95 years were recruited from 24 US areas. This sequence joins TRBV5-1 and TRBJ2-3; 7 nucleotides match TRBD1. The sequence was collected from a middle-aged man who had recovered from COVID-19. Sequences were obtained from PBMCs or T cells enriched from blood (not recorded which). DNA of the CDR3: TGCGCCAGCAGTCTGGAAGGGGGCCCAGGGGATACGCAGTATTTT. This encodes CASSLEGGPGDTQYF.